This is a list of T cell receptor beta chains from one sample in a study of T-cell memory formation after mild COVID-19. TCRdb itself ran the 5' RACE reads through MiXCR, one entry per CDR3 protein. The sample carries 530,000 or so distinct CDR3 sequences, around a sixth recorded once. The material sequenced was PBMCs or a T cell subset sorted from them (not recorded which). Receptor source: an adult woman who had mild COVID-19 (a few samples of this study predate the infection). Cell type and time point are not known. Both conserved end residues are trimmed from each CDR3. D genes are given only for firm matches.

J	D	V	CDR3
TRBJ2-7	NA	TRBV4-1	ASSHWSAGADYEQY
TRBJ2-2	TRBD1	TRBV19	ASIQQGPGTGELF
TRBJ1-4	TRBD1	TRBV7-6	ASSLGTANNEKLF
TRBJ2-6	NA	TRBV15	ATSRVSVGRASGANVLT
TRBJ2-1	TRBD2	TRBV20-1	SARSGTSGRARNEQF
TRBJ1-2	TRBD1	TRBV2	ASRDLRGDGYGYT
TRBJ2-2	NA	TRBV5-1	ASSFSGTGELF
TRBJ2-7	TRBD2	TRBV14	ASSQEPPSGAYEQY
TRBJ2-3	TRBD1	TRBV5-1	ASSSGTGGLGQY
TRBJ2-1	TRBD2	TRBV7-2	ASSPWTSGGAGEQF
TRBJ1-2	TRBD1	TRBV20-1	SAPTGGGYGYT
TRBJ1-1	TRBD1	TRBV5-1	ASSKQGANTEAF
TRBJ1-1	TRBD1	TRBV12-3/TRBV12-4	ASRPGGLAHTEAF
TRBJ1-1	NA	TRBV12-3/TRBV12-4	ASSLRPGTEAF
TRBJ1-1	NA	TRBV6-6	ASSYSDPSYTEAF